Presented here are 13 T cell receptor beta chains from one specimen sequenced in a study of T-cell reconstitution after alpha-beta-depleted transplantation in children (dated by TCRdb to about 2016). Libraries came from PCR. TCRdb names Illumina HiSeq 2500 as the instrument used. Molecular barcoding was employed in the preparation of TCR libraries, with unique molecular identifiers being used to normalize TCRbeta repertoire quantification. TCRdb trimmed public reads at Q25 via fastp, called clones via MiXCR and kept in-frame beta chains. Rows are unified per CDR3 protein, each entry keeping the most common DNA and genes. The sample yields around 380,000 distinct CDR3 sequences; about a tenth were counted once. The top ten clones comprise 4.5% to 6.5% of the sample. Specimen: PBMCs from the stem cell graft donor, collected from the stem cell graft. The receptors here all came from a human donor who donated a stem cell graft to a child with acute myeloid leukemia.

This clonotype was observed a handful of times. This chain uses TRBV12-3 or TRBV12-4 with TRBJ2-1; 16 nucleotides match TRBD2. V gave up 4 bases and J gave up 0 bases; unmatched junction bases: 3. CDR3 length: 18 amino acids. As DNA, the CDR3 is TGTGCCAGCAGTTCCGGGACTAGCGGGGGGGCCTCCTACAATGAGCAGTTCTTC. Residues: CASSSGTSGGASYNEQFF.

The gene calls are TRBV4-1 and TRBJ2-3, with 7 nucleotides matching TRBD2. Germline CDR1 reads MGHRA; CDR2 reads YSYEKL. This CDR3 comprises 16 residues. Trimming at V came to 2 bases and at J to 3 bases, leaving 8 bases not matched to a gene. CDR3 sequence reads: CASSQILREKTDTQYF. DNA of the CDR3: TGCGCCAGCAGCCAAATATTGCGGGAGAAAACAGATACGCAGTATTTT.

The chain joins TRBV5-4 to TRBJ2-4; no definite D call. The V end was cut by 4 bases, the J end by 7 bases, with 9 bases between. The CDR3 loop spans 12 amino acids. Germline-derived CDR1 and CDR2 are SGHNT and YYREEE (reference sequence). Here the CDR3 reads CASSRTGNIQYF. The CDR3 DNA sequence: TGTGCCAGCAGCCGAACCGGGAACATTCAGTACTTC.

The rearrangement joins TRBV18 to TRBJ2-4; D not certain. Germline-derived CDR1 and CDR2 are KGHSH and LQKENI. Trimming took 2 bases from V and 0 from J, leaving 11 bases between them. This CDR3 contains 16 residues. CDR3 nucleotides: TGTGCCAGCTCACCAACAGTCGCACTAGCCAAAAACATTCAGTACTTC. Translation: CASSPTVALAKNIQYF. Based on the CDR3 plus reference TRBV18 and TRBJ2-4, the full variable domain is NAGVMQNPRHLVRRRGQEARLRCSPMKGHSHVYWYRQLPEEGLKFMVYLQKENIIDESGMPKERFSAEFPKEGPSILRIQQVVRGDSAAYFCASSPTVALAKNIQYFGAGTRLSVL.

CDR3 in DNA: TGCGCCAGCAGCCCCTGGACTAGCGGGAAATGGGCAGATACGCAGTATTTT. The encoded protein is CASSPWTSGKWADTQYF. The chain recombines TRBV5-1 with TRBJ2-3; 12 bases fit TRBD2. The junction had 10 bases not matched to a gene; V was cut back by 4 bases and J by 4 bases. The CDR3 loop spans 17 amino acids. CDR1 and CDR2 from the germline V gene are SGHRS and YFSETQ.

The chain employs TRBV5-1 and TRBJ1-1; D may be TRBD1 (5 bases). Trimming pared 1 base from V and 7 bases from J, leaving 17 bases between. Per germline, CDR1 SGHRS and CDR2 YFSETQ. The length of the CDR3 is 15 residues. CDR3 sequence (DNA): TGCGCCAGCAGCTTGTCTACAGGCGGTAATTTTGAAGCTTTCTTT. Its protein is CASSLSTGGNFEAFF.

This rearrangement joins TRBV20-1 to TRBJ2-1; the D is unclear. This CDR3 contains 11 residues. Germline assignment: CDR1 DFQATT and CDR2 SNEGSKA (reference sequence). The V end lost 3 bases, the J end lost 9 bases, and 9 bases lay between the germline ends. CDR3: CSASQAGEQFF. CDR3 nucleotides: TGCAGTGCTAGCCAGGCAGGTGAGCAGTTCTTC.

The sample holds many counts of this clonotype. J is TRBJ2-2 and V is TRBV4-2; 8 bases match TRBD2. CDR1 and CDR2 from the germline V gene are LGHNA and YNFKEQ. The V gene end was trimmed by 6 bases and the J gene end by 2 bases; junction bases not matched to a gene: 8. The CDR3 totals 16 residues. The CDR3 DNA reads as TGTGCCAGCAGGGCGGGGGGAGGCTCTAACACCGGGGAGCTGTTTTTT. Protein product: CASRAGGGSNTGELFF.

This chain links TRBV5-1 with TRBJ2-5, with D perhaps TRBD2 (6 bases). CDR3 size: 12 residues. Trimming cost V 0 bases and J 7 bases, with 7 bases left between them. The germline gives CDR1 SGHRS, CDR2 YFSETQ. The CDR3, as DNA: TGCGCCAGCAGCTTGGAGGAGGGGACCCAGTACTTC. Translating gives CASSLEEGTQYF.

This chain joins TRBV6-1 and TRBJ2-2; weak D call: TRBD1 (6 bases). Germline V lookup: CDR1 MNHNS, CDR2 SASEGT. The CDR3 has 15 residues. Trimming took off 2 bases at V and 1 base at J, with 8 bases between the two ends. The CDR3 DNA is TGTGCCAGCAGTGAAAGGGGGAGGAACACCGGGGAGCTGTTTTTT. Residues: CASSERGRNTGELFF.

This clonotype has a handful of counts. This chain connects TRBV27 to TRBJ2-1, with TRBD2 identical over 10 bases. CDR3 length: 15 amino acids. J gave up 4 bases and V 10 bases, and 10 bases lay outside the gene matches. Germline V gives CDR1 MNHEY, CDR2 SMNVEV (reference sequence). In DNA form, the CDR3 reads TGTGCCACCCGTTTGGTAGCGGGGGGTTACAATGAGCAGTTCTTC. It encodes CATRLVAGGYNEQFF.

The chain uses TRBV7-4 and TRBJ1-6; D is perhaps TRBD1 (5 bases). This CDR3 comprises 15 residues. V shed 6 bases and J shed 8 bases, with 17 bases lying between them. Germline-derived CDR1 and CDR2 are SGHVT and SQSDAQ. The CDR3 loop is CASSLSWAGHSPLHF. The CDR3 bases are TGTGCCAGCAGTTTGTCCTGGGCAGGGCATTCACCCCTCCACTTT. The whole variable domain, remainder taken from reference TRBV7-4 and TRBJ1-6, is GAGVSQSPRYKVAKRGRDVALRCDSISGHVTLYWYRQTLGQGSEVLTYSQSDAQRDKSGRPSGRFSAERPERSVSTLKIQRTEQGDSAVYLCASSLSWAGHSPLHFGNGTRLTVT.

This clonotype was seen many times. This chain's CDR3 is CASSRQGGNEQFF. In DNA form, the CDR3 reads TGTGCCAGCAGTAGGCAGGGTGGGAATGAGCAGTTCTTC. The genes are TRBV27 and TRBJ2-1; tentatively, D is TRBD1 (5 bases). The germline CDR1 and CDR2 sequences are MNHEY and SMNVEV (reference sequence). The V end was cut by 5 bases, the J end by 7 bases, with 12 bases between. This CDR3 region has 13 residues.